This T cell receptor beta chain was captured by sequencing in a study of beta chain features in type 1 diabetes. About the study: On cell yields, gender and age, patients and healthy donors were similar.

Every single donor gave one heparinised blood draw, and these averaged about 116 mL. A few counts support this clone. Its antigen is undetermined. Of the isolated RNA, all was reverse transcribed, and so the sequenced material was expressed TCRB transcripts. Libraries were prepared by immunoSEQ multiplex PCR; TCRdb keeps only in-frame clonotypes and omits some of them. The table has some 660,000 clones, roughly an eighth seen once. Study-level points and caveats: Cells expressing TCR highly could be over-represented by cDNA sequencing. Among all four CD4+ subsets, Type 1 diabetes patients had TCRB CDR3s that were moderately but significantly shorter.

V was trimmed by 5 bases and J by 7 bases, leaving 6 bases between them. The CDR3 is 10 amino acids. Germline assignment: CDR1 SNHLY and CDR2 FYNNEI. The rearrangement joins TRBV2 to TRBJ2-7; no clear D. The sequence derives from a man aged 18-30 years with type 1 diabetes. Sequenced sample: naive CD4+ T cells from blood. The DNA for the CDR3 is TGTGCCAGCAGTAACAGAGAGCAGTACTTC. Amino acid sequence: CASSNREQYF.